This T cell receptor (beta chain) derives from a study of T cell responses to AZD1222 COVID-19 vaccine (dated by TCRdb to the early 2020s). With regard to the full study: AZD1222 recipients with second doses at about 4 weeks or about 12 weeks were pooled, because spike-specific TCR depth and breadth did not differ between schedules. A total of just over 230 trial participants underwent TCR sequencing, of whom more than 200 had received two doses of AZD1222 and about 25 had received two doses of the MenACWY control vaccine. Trial participants were enrolled by age into subgroups of 18-55, 56-69 and 70-plus years, and 148, 28 and 57 TCR-sequenced participants, respectively, were included in these subgroups.

The CDR3 regions of human TCRbeta chains were subjected to immunosequencing. The authors processed their data as follows. TCRs in the repertoires were matched against a reference library of SARS-CoV-2-specific TCRs that had been generated with the MIRA antigen-specificity platform. Breadth meant the fraction of unique TCRs that were SARS-CoV-2-associated, whereas depth meant the fraction of total T cells that were SARS-CoV-2-associated. Using the MIRA data, every spike-specific TCR was mapped to the spike region that the TCR reacted to and assigned to either a CD4 or a CD8 class. Log10-transformed breadth and depth values were compared by one-way ANOVA with Sidak's multiple comparisons tests. TCRdb mirrors the immuneACCESS table, restricted to in-frame sequences. Some clones are absent from its copies; in checked studies, under half trace to an unresolved V gene, and the reason for the others is unknown. That table gives V, J and clone size, and the DNA gave D and trimming. The sample table holds tens of thousands of clones, of which more than 90% were seen once. Of the sample, approximately 3% is held by the ten largest clones.

The sample's time point, from its label and the paper: baseline before first vaccination. Samples from vaccinated people were obtained from the UK trials COV001 and COV002, which included a single-blind randomized controlled phase 2/3 trial of AZD1222 (ChAdOx1 nCoV-19) in healthy adults. Trial participant PBMC samples were collected at day 0 and day 28 after the second dose for TCRbeta chain sequencing. Trimming leaves V shorter by 0 bases and J shorter by 1 base, with the junction holding 5 bases beyond the gene matches. The CDR3 runs 16 residues from the cysteine to the phenylalanine. Just the 48-base CDR3 DNA is kept, in frame starting at base 1. CDR1 and CDR2, per the germline V gene, are SGHAT and FQNNGV. A note on this clone: There is no known antigen for this receptor. No much larger clonotype is one base removed from it; base qualities were not supplied.

Study-wide findings and limitations: In the small 56-69-year group, the increase in depth fell short of significance, most likely because of low power. Epitopes outside the regions mutated in the B.1.351 and B.1.1.7 variants were reportedly recognized by nearly half of the unique spike-specific TCRs. Because no samples from the day 14 peak response were available, repertoires could be characterized only after the peak T cell response. Participants were mostly white British and included more females than males, and it was suggested by the authors that clonal diversity may have been underestimated. Conclusions about previously exposed vaccinees are limited because only five to seven AZD1222 recipients were SARS-CoV-2 seropositive at baseline. After two AZD1222 doses, spike-specific TCR breadth and depth were significantly higher than at day 0 and than in MenACWY recipients. The whole spike protein was spanned by vaccine-associated CD4 TCRs, and dominant responses were seen in regions 160-218 and 743-854.

This specimen consisted of peripheral blood, obtained on day 0 of AZD1222 vaccination. The TCR originated in an adult in good health. The rearranged chain carries TRBV11-2 and TRBJ2-7, with 8 middle bases fitting TRBD2. The nucleotide sequence reads as follows: TGTGCCAGCAGCTTAGATCGGGCTAGCGGGTCCTACGAGCAGTACTTC. This translates into CASSLDRASGSYEQYF.